A single sample gave rise to the 30 T cell receptor beta chains below, sequenced in a study of blood T cell repertoires in COVID-19 (dated by TCRdb to 2018 to 2020). Library method: the immunoSEQ multiplex PCR assay. Not all clones reach the TCRdb copy of this immuneACCESS table, which keeps in-frame sequences only. Checked studies attribute under half of the gap to unresolved V genes and leave the rest unexplained. The sample data list roughly 340,000 clones, and about 90% of these were observed just once. Roughly 2% of the sample belongs to the ten largest clones. Material for sequencing was PBMCs or T cells enriched from blood (not recorded which). Receptor source: a man aged 35 to 55 in a cohort exposed to, infected with or recovered from COVID-19 (not recorded which).

This clone has just one count. The rearrangement links TRBV14 to TRBJ2-3; the D gene is possibly TRBD2 (6 bases). CDR1 SGHDN and CDR2 FVKESK come from the germline V gene. The CDR3 has 16 residues. Trimming removed 3 bases at V and 0 bases at J, with 13 bases between. In nucleotides, the CDR3 is TGTGCCAGCAGCCATATAGCGGATATAAGCACAGATACGCAGTATTTT. It specifies CASSHIADISTDTQYF.

The V call is TRBV5-1, the J call TRBJ1-1; D unclear. The V end was cut by 5 bases, the J end by 2 bases, with 10 bases between. CDR1 SGHRS and CDR2 YFSETQ come from the germline V gene. CDR3 length equals 13 residues. The CDR3 region has the DNA TGCGCCAGCAGGGCCTTAGCAAACACTGAAGCTTTCTTT. It encodes CASRALANTEAFF.

The J gene is TRBJ2-7, the V gene TRBV5-6; D might be TRBD2 (6 bases). The V gene's germline CDR1 is SGHDT and CDR2 YYEEEE. V gave up 0 bases and J gave up 2 bases, with 12 bases separating them. The CDR3 has 15 residues. CDR3 coding DNA: TGTGCCAGCAGCTTGGATCGGGAGACAACCTACGAGCAGTACTTC. Encoded protein: CASSLDRETTYEQYF.

In the case of this clone: The sample holds other DNA sequences that translate to the same CDR3. This chain uses TRBV18 with TRBJ1-2; D gene uncertain. V lost 2 bases and J 5 bases, leaving 12 bases between the germline ends. Germline V gene data show CDR1 as KGHSH and CDR2 as LQKENI. CDR3 length: 14 amino acids. CDR3 sequence (DNA): TGTGCCAGCTCACCAGAGGGCATGGGGTATGGCTACACCTTC. It is translated as CASSPEGMGYGYTF.

CDR3 loop: CASSSHSGLAGFNEQFF. The CDR3 DNA sequence: TGTGCCAGCAGCTCCCATTCGGGACTAGCGGGATTCAATGAGCAGTTCTTC. The chain uses TRBV11-2 and TRBJ2-1; 13 bases match TRBD2. After removal of 4 bases from V and 6 bases from J, the junction contained 9 bases not matched to a gene. Germline CDR1 reads SGHAT; CDR2 reads FQNNGV. The CDR3 spans 17 residues.

The genes are TRBV5-6 and TRBJ2-2, with D unclear. The ends were cut back, 4 bases at V and 6 bases at J, with 19 bases in the middle. Germline CDR1 SGHDT, CDR2 YYEEEE. This CDR3 is 16 amino acids long. The CDR3 loop is CASSPVGDSGSGELFF. CDR3 nucleotide sequence: TGTGCCAGCAGCCCGGTAGGCGATTCGGGTTCCGGGGAGCTGTTTTTT.

The rearrangement joins TRBV20-1 to TRBJ1-6; TRBD1 agrees at 9 bases. Germline assignment: CDR1 DFQATT and CDR2 SNEGSKA (reference sequence). This CDR3 region has 16 residues. V was clipped by 3 bases and J by 4 bases; unmatched bases: 7. This chain's CDR3 is CSASRDRAVYNSPLHF. Written as DNA, the CDR3 is TGCAGTGCTAGTCGGGACAGGGCCGTTTATAATTCACCCCTCCACTTT.

V usage is TRBV5-4 and J usage is TRBJ1-1, with 8 nucleotides matching TRBD1. V gave up 4 bases and J gave up 2 bases; unmatched junction bases: 4. CDR3 length equals 14 residues. CDR1 and CDR2 from the germline V gene are SGHNT and YYREEE (reference sequence). The CDR3 DNA reads TGTGCCAGCAGCCTGGGACAGGCCAACACTGAAGCTTTCTTT. It codes for CASSLGQANTEAFF.

This sequence joins TRBV6-5 and TRBJ2-1; TRBD1 might be the D (5 bases). In germline, CDR1 is MNHEY, CDR2 SVGAGI. V was shortened by 2 bases and J by 7 bases, with 9 bases between the two germline ends. The CDR3 extends over 13 amino acids. The CDR3 coding sequence is TGTGCCAGCAGTTACAGGGGCGTGAATGAGCAGTTCTTC. It is translated as CASSYRGVNEQFF.

The chain combines TRBV19 with TRBJ2-7; 8 nucleotides match TRBD1. J was trimmed by 2 bases and V by 7 bases; bases with no gene match: 10. Germline CDR1 reads LNHDA; CDR2 reads SQIVND (reference sequence). The CDR3 has 15 amino acids. In DNA, the CDR3 is TGTGCCAGTAAGTCGGGGACAGGAGGAACCTACGAGCAGTACTTC. Protein sequence: CASKSGTGGTYEQYF. The variable domain in full, with the rest retrieved from reference TRBV19 and TRBJ2-7, is DGGITQSPKYLFRKEGQNVTLSCEQNLNHDAMYWYRQDPGQGLRLIYYSQIVNDFQKGDIAEGYSVSREKKESFPLTVTSAQKNPTAFYLCASKSGTGGTYEQYFGPGTRLTVT.

CDR3 DNA: TGTGCCAGCAGCCAACAGACAGGGCCAAATCAGCCCCAGCATTTT. As protein: CASSQQTGPNQPQHF. The chain couples TRBV3-1 (or the pseudogene TRBV3-2) to TRBJ1-5; TRBD1 agrees at 7 bases. Trimming took 2 bases from V and 4 from J; bases not matched to a gene: 5. The germline gives CDR1 LGHDT, CDR2 YNNKEL (reference sequence). This CDR3 comprises 15 residues.

In DNA form, the CDR3 reads TGCGCCAGCGAGGGGGGGGTACAGGGACTAGCGGGAGGGAGGTCCCACTACGAGCAGTACTTC. Translated: CASEGGVQGLAGGRSHYEQYF. This chain uses TRBV10-2 with TRBJ2-7, with 16 bases aligning to TRBD2. Germline V gene lookup returns CDR1 WSHSY and CDR2 SAAADI. V lost 8 bases, J lost 3 bases, and 22 bases stayed unmatched. The CDR3 length is 21 residues.

The rearrangement joins TRBV13 to TRBJ2-7, with 10 bases lining up with TRBD2. Trimming took 2 bases from V and 6 from J; bases not matched to a gene: 10. From germline, CDR1 is PRHDT and CDR2 FYEKMQ (reference sequence). This CDR3 region has 16 residues. The CDR3 protein is CASSLRTSGALGEQYF. CDR3 in DNA: TGTGCCAGCAGCTTACGGACTAGCGGAGCCTTGGGCGAGCAGTACTTC.

V is TRBV19 and J is TRBJ2-1; 11 bases map to TRBD2. CDR1 and CDR2 (germline): LNHDA, SQIVND (reference sequence). CDR3 length: 15 amino acids. With V trimmed by 5 bases and J by 6 bases, 6 bases remained unmatched. CDR3 sequence: CASSSPGTSGNEQFF. Written as DNA, the CDR3 is TGTGCCAGTAGTTCCCCCGGGACTAGCGGCAATGAGCAGTTCTTC.

The chain employs TRBV15 and TRBJ1-1, with D possibly being TRBD1 (6 bases). Germline loops: CDR1 LNHNV, CDR2 YYDKDF (reference sequence). The CDR3 sequence is 14 residues long. With 2 bases removed from V and 1 base from J, the gap between germline ends came to 8 bases. CDR3 sequence (DNA): TGTGCCACCAGCAGAAAGACAGGGAACACTGAAGCTTTCTTT. Protein sequence: CATSRKTGNTEAFF.

This rearrangement joins TRBV5-1 to TRBJ2-5, with TRBD2 identical over 13 bases. Germline lookup yields CDR1 SGHRS and CDR2 YFSETQ. The CDR3 consists of 15 residues. V trimming: 3 bases; J trimming: 5 bases; junction bases outside the gene matches: 4. CDR3 in DNA: TGCGCCAGCAGCTCTTCGACTAGCGGGAGGGAGACCCAGTACTTC. Protein: CASSSSTSGRETQYF.

The CDR3 coding sequence is TGCGCCAGCAGCGGGGGTGAGGGGAGGCGAACTGAAGCTTTCTTT. Translation gives CASSGGEGRRTEAFF. The V gene is TRBV5-1, the J gene TRBJ1-1; the D gene is possibly TRBD1 (5 bases). The CDR3 consists of 15 residues. V was trimmed by 4 bases and J by 5 bases, leaving 18 bases between them. Germline CDR1 is SGHRS and CDR2 is YFSETQ.

The genes are TRBV9 and TRBJ2-1; D perhaps matches TRBD2 (5 bases). V was pared by 3 bases and J by 1 base, with 20 bases between. Germline V gives CDR1 SGDLS, CDR2 YYNGEE. The CDR3 runs 18 residues. The chain's CDR3 is CASSAPGFGELSYNEQFF. In DNA form, the CDR3 reads TGTGCCAGCAGCGCCCCGGGTTTCGGGGAGTTGTCCTACAATGAGCAGTTCTTC.

The chain recombines TRBV7-8 with TRBJ1-2, with D possibly TRBD1 on 5 matching bases. Trimming pared 1 base from V and 2 bases from J, leaving 11 bases between. From germline, CDR1 is SGHVS and CDR2 FQNEAQ. The CDR3 totals 15 residues. Written as DNA, the CDR3 is TGTGCCAGCAGCTTAGGAGGTCGGGGGAACTATGGCTACACCTTC. Translating it yields CASSLGGRGNYGYTF. Filled out from reference TRBV7-8 and TRBJ1-2, the complete variable domain reads GAGVSQSPRYKVAKRGQDVALRCDPISGHVSLFWYQQALGQGPEFLTYFQNEAQLDKSGLPSDRFFAERPEGSVSTLKIQRTQQEDSAVYLCASSLGGRGNYGYTFGSGTRLTVV.

This clone showed up just once. The chain recombines TRBV28 with TRBJ2-7, with 9 bases that match TRBD1. The CDR3 has 15 residues. Germline V CDR1 and CDR2: MDHEN, SYDVKM. V shed 6 bases and J 0 bases; nucleotides not matched to a gene: 6. The CDR3 DNA sequence: TGTGCCAGCAGAAAGGACAGGGGTCCCTCCTACGAGCAGTACTTC. This gives the protein CASRKDRGPSYEQYF.

V is TRBV10-3 and J is TRBJ1-2; D unresolved. The CDR3 is 12 amino acids. Trimming stripped 4 bases from V and 5 bases from J, with 8 bases between. Germline-derived CDR1 and CDR2 are ENHRY and SYGVKD. CDR3 region: CAISGAFYGYTF. The CDR3 DNA reads TGTGCCATCAGTGGGGCTTTTTATGGCTACACCTTC.

Worth noting for this clone: No conserved phenylalanine or tryptophan is present at the end of the CDR3, so a read error is the likely explanation. The chain recombines TRBV28 with TRBJ2-7, with D possibly matching TRBD1 (6 bases). CDR1 and CDR2 from the germline V gene are MDHEN and SYDVKM. The length of the CDR3 is 13 residues. V lost 8 bases and J lost 2, with 13 bases in between. DNA for the CDR3: TGTGCCAGCGAAAGGACAGTGACCTACGAGCAGTACCTC. It specifies CASERTVTYEQYL.

The chain combines TRBV7-9 with TRBJ2-1, with 7 bases aligning to TRBD2. V lost 4 bases, J lost 7 bases, and 10 bases stayed unmatched. Germline CDR1 SEHNR, CDR2 FQNEAQ (reference sequence). The CDR3 has 15 residues. CDR3 coding DNA: TGTGCCAGCAGCTCCGGACTAGATTTGTTGAATGAGCAGTTCTTC. Amino acid sequence: CASSSGLDLLNEQFF. Full variable domain (outside the CDR3, taken from reference TRBV7-9 and TRBJ2-1): DTGVSQNPRHKITKRGQNVTFRCDPISEHNRLYWYRQTLGQGPEFLTYFQNEAQLEKSRLLSDRFSAERPKGSFSTLEIQRTEQGDSAMYLCASSSGLDLLNEQFFGPGTRLTVL.

Here the CDR3 DNA reads TGTGCCAGCAGCATAACCGGGACAGGGGGCTTGCATGGCTACACCTTC. Amino acids: CASSITGTGGLHGYTF. This sequence joins TRBV7-9 and TRBJ1-2; 12 bases fit TRBD1. Germline V gives CDR1 SEHNR, CDR2 FQNEAQ (reference sequence). The CDR3 is made up of 16 amino acids. Trimming at V came to 5 bases and at J to 6 bases, leaving 10 bases not matched to a gene.

This chain joins TRBV5-1 and TRBJ2-3, with TRBD2 as a possible D gene (5 bases). The CDR3 is 12 amino acids. Trimming left V 2 bases short and J 10 bases short, with 11 bases between. CDR1 is SGHRS, CDR2 YFSETQ, per germline. The CDR3 is CASSLKGSAQYF. CDR3 DNA sequence: TGCGCCAGCAGCTTAAAAGGGAGTGCGCAGTATTTT.

The table lists this clone with a count of one. This chain joins TRBV28 and TRBJ1-5, with D possibly being TRBD1 (6 bases). V shed 8 bases and J shed 6 bases, with 17 bases lying between them. This CDR3 contains 14 residues. Germline V gives CDR1 MDHEN, CDR2 SYDVKM. The CDR3 bases are TGTGCCAGCTCAAAGGGGGGGAAAGGTCAGCCCCAGCATTTT. It translates to CASSKGGKGQPQHF. The full variable domain, its missing parts supplied by reference TRBV28 and TRBJ1-5, is DVKVTQSSRYLVKRTGEKVFLECVQDMDHENMFWYRQDPGLGLRLIYFSYDVKMKEKGDIPEGYSVSREKKERFSLILESASTNQTSMYLCASSKGGKGQPQHFGDGTRLSIL.

The V and J genes are TRBV24-1 and TRBJ2-7; TRBD2 agrees at 15 bases. The germline gives CDR1 KGHDR, CDR2 SFDVKD. This CDR3 contains 15 residues. Losses at the gene ends were 5 bases for V and 6 bases for J; bases not matched to a gene: 4. CDR3 residues: CATSGPGLAGGEQYF. Here the CDR3 DNA reads TGTGCCACCAGTGGACCGGGACTAGCGGGAGGCGAGCAGTACTTC.

This chain connects TRBV11-2 to TRBJ1-4, with D unclear. The V end lost 5 bases, the J end lost 2 bases, and 9 bases lay between the germline ends. Germline V lookup: CDR1 SGHAT, CDR2 FQNNGV. The CDR3 is made up of 14 amino acids. The CDR3 DNA reads as TGTGCCAGCAGCCGAGGGTGGACTAATGAAAAACTGTTTTTT. Amino acid sequence: CASSRGWTNEKLFF.

V and J are TRBV3-1 (or the pseudogene TRBV3-2) and TRBJ2-7, with D possibly matching TRBD2 (6 bases). The CDR3 consists of 14 residues. Trimming removed 4 bases at V and 4 bases at J, with 14 bases between. Germline lookup yields CDR1 LGHDT and CDR2 YNNKEL (reference sequence). CDR3 loop: CASSPPGLIYEQYF. The CDR3 DNA follows: TGTGCCAGCAGCCCGCCGGGACTTATATACGAGCAGTACTTC.

The V call is TRBV5-1, the J call TRBJ1-4; the D is unclear. Germline loops: CDR1 SGHRS, CDR2 YFSETQ. This CDR3 has 17 residues. V lost 0 bases to trimming and J lost 0 bases, with 12 bases between them. Written as DNA, the CDR3 is TGCGCCAGCAGCTTGGCCGTAGCGGCAGCAACTAATGAAAAACTGTTTTTT. Amino acid sequence: CASSLAVAAATNEKLFF.